Below, 31 T cell receptor beta chains from the same sample are listed, as sequenced in a study of control samples from healthy donors and cancer patients. The assay was immunoSEQ multiplex PCR, and TCRdb's table has in-frame clones only and misses some. The repertoire holds about 69,000 clones, roughly nine tenths seen once, with about 19% in the top ten. The sample taken for sequencing was PBMCs. The receptors originated from a man between 60 and 75 years old with lung cancer.

The chain uses TRBV7-9 and TRBJ2-5; a weak D match, TRBD2 (7 bases). Trimming left V 5 bases short and J 2 bases short, with 21 bases between. The CDR3 sequence is 17 residues long. Germline V CDR1 and CDR2: SEHNR, FQNEAQ (reference sequence). The CDR3 reads CASSRAAGAVGQETQYF. The CDR3 DNA sequence: TGTGCCAGCAGCCGAGCGGCGGGGGCAGTCGGTCAAGAGACCCAGTACTTC.

This chain uses TRBV29-1 with TRBJ2-3; 9 nucleotides agree with TRBD1. The length of the CDR3 is 14 residues. Germline CDR1 is SQVTM and CDR2 is ANQGSEA. V gave up 7 bases and J gave up 4 bases; unmatched junction bases: 9. CDR3 amino acids: CSAGTGWAADTQYF. The CDR3, as DNA: TGCAGCGCTGGGACAGGGTGGGCCGCAGATACGCAGTATTTT.

The chain joins TRBV5-4 to TRBJ1-2, with TRBD1 matching 8 bases. The junction had 7 bases not matched to a gene; V was cut back by 1 base and J by 8 bases. Germline lookup yields CDR1 SGHNT and CDR2 YYREEE (reference sequence). The CDR3 totals 14 residues. The CDR3 sequence: CASSLSGGVRGYTF. The CDR3, as DNA: TGTGCCAGCAGCTTGTCAGGGGGCGTGAGGGGCTACACCTTC.

The V call is TRBV7-9, the J call TRBJ2-5, with no clear D. The CDR3 sequence is 13 residues long. Germline V gene data show CDR1 as SEHNR and CDR2 as FQNEAQ (reference sequence). Trimming took off 4 bases at V and 2 bases at J, with 8 bases between the two ends. The CDR3: CASSSTIQETQYF. The CDR3 nucleotides are TGTGCCAGCAGCTCAACCATACAAGAGACCCAGTACTTC.

The J gene is TRBJ2-7, the V gene TRBV7-6; TRBD1 agrees at 7 bases. From germline, CDR1 is SGHVS and CDR2 FNYEAQ. Trimming took 1 base from V and 5 from J; bases not matched to a gene: 8. This CDR3 contains 15 residues. CDR3 in DNA: TGTGCCAGCAGCTTAGGACAGGGAGTGTCTCACGAGCAGTACGTC. This codes for CASSLGQGVSHEQYV.

CDR3 sequence reads: CASSLGTTRGTEAFF. DNA of the CDR3: TGCGCCAGCAGCTTGGGGACTACTCGGGGCACTGAAGCTTTCTTT. The rearrangement uses TRBV5-1 and TRBJ1-1; no reliable D call. With 0 bases removed from V and 4 bases from J, the gap between germline ends came to 13 bases. Germline loops: CDR1 SGHRS, CDR2 YFSETQ. This CDR3 region has 15 residues.

The genes are TRBV30 and TRBJ1-6, with a possible D match to TRBD1 (5 bases). V lost 0 bases and J lost 10, with 13 bases in between. Germline V gene data show CDR1 as GTSNPN and CDR2 as SVGIG (reference sequence). This CDR3 contains 14 residues. CDR3 coding DNA: TGTGCCTGGAGTGTGGAGGCCGGGGCATCACCCCTCCACTTT. Its protein product is CAWSVEAGASPLHF.

The gene calls are TRBV25-1 and TRBJ1-3; D is undetermined. The germline V gene encodes CDR1 MGHDK and CDR2 SYGVNS. Between the trimmed V and J ends, which lost 8 bases and 0 bases, there was a span of 2 bases. This CDR3 comprises 11 residues. CDR3 region: CASSSGNTIYF. CDR3 bases: TGTGCCAGCTCCTCTGGAAACACCATATATTTT.

This sequence joins TRBV27 and TRBJ1-2; D uncertain. Germline CDR1 reads MNHEY; CDR2 reads SMNVEV (reference sequence). With 5 bases removed from V and 4 bases from J, the gap between germline ends came to 17 bases. The CDR3 sequence is 15 residues long. CDR3 nucleotide sequence: TGTGCCAGCAGTCCGCTCGAATCTAACTCCTATGGCTACACCTTC. Translating it yields CASSPLESNSYGYTF.

This clone has a handful of counts. The chain couples TRBV9 to TRBJ2-5; D gene ambiguous. This CDR3 has 14 amino acids. Trimming shortened V by 0 bases and J by 1 base, and 7 bases separated the two germline ends. The germline V gene encodes CDR1 SGDLS and CDR2 YYNGEE. CDR3: CASSVGGPQETQYF. DNA for the CDR3: TGTGCCAGCAGCGTAGGTGGACCCCAAGAGACCCAGTACTTC.

The chain recombines TRBV6-5 with TRBJ2-7; the D gene is possibly TRBD1 (6 bases). V gave up 6 bases and J gave up 0 bases, with 12 bases separating them. The CDR3 runs 14 residues. Looked up from germline, CDR1 is MNHEY and CDR2 is SVGAGI. As DNA, the CDR3 is TGTGCCAGCAGAGATACAGGGTCCTCCTACGAGCAGTACGTC. Its translation: CASRDTGSSYEQYV.

The genes are TRBV25-1 and TRBJ2-5; D gene uncertain. Trimming left V 1 base short and J 3 bases short, with 9 bases between. Germline CDR1 is MGHDK and CDR2 is SYGVNS. The CDR3 is made up of 14 amino acids. The DNA for the CDR3 is TGTGCCAGCAGTGAATGGAGAATAAAAGAGACCCAGTACTTC. As protein: CASSEWRIKETQYF.

The count of this clone is one. This chain uses TRBV3-1 (or the pseudogene TRBV3-2) with TRBJ1-2, with D possibly TRBD1 on 5 matching bases. The CDR3 sequence is 14 residues long. The V end lost 0 bases, the J end lost 7 bases, and 12 bases lay between the germline ends. The germline V gene encodes CDR1 LGHDT and CDR2 YNNKEL (reference sequence). The CDR3 spells CASSQEGPGTGYTF. The CDR3 DNA is TGTGCCAGCAGCCAAGAAGGTCCAGGGACTGGCTACACCTTC.

This clone was counted a few times. The rearrangement joins TRBV2 to TRBJ2-1; D possibly corresponds to TRBD1 (7 bases). The CDR3 consists of 14 residues. Looked up from germline, CDR1 is SNHLY and CDR2 is FYNNEI. Between the trimmed V and J ends, which lost 8 bases and 7 bases, there was a span of 18 bases. The CDR3 protein is CASGLYRGQNEQFF. CDR3 nucleotides: TGTGCCAGCGGACTATACAGGGGACAGAATGAGCAGTTCTTC.

CDR3 sequence (DNA): TGTGCCAGCAGCGAGTACGGTGGGGTCCAAGAGACCCAGTACTTC. Residues: CASSEYGGVQETQYF. The J gene is TRBJ2-5, the V gene TRBV3-1 (or the pseudogene TRBV3-2); D is unclear. The CDR3 consists of 15 residues. CDR1 and CDR2 (germline): LGHDT, YNNKEL (reference sequence). The germline V and J ends were trimmed by 5 bases and 1 base, with 14 bases remaining between them.

The chain carries TRBV6-5 and TRBJ2-7; D is unclear. V was pared by 5 bases and J by 0 bases, with 8 bases between. The germline V gene encodes CDR1 MNHEY and CDR2 SVGAGI. The CDR3 has 13 amino acids. CDR3 DNA: TGTGCCAGCAGTAAACATAGCTCCTACGAGCAGTACGTC. Its translation is CASSKHSSYEQYV.

The chain joins TRBV5-1 to TRBJ1-1; 7 bases align to TRBD1. The trim removed 4 bases at V and 1 base at J, leaving 4 bases unmatched. This CDR3 is built from 14 residues. CDR1 is SGHRS and CDR2 is YFSETQ in the germline V gene. DNA for the CDR3: TGCGCCAGCAGCCGGGACAGAGAGAACACTGAAGCTTTCTTT. Residues: CASSRDRENTEAFF. Combining the CDR3 with reference TRBV5-1 and TRBJ1-1 gives the whole variable domain KAGVTQTPRYLIKTRGQQVTLSCSPISGHRSVSWYQQTPGQGLQFLFEYFSETQRNKGNFPGRFSGRQFSNSRSEMNVSTLELGDSALYLCASSRDRENTEAFFGQGTRLTVV.

The gene calls are TRBV18 and TRBJ1-1; D is uncertain. From germline, CDR1 is KGHSH and CDR2 LQKENI. The CDR3 loop spans 14 amino acids. V was cut by 2 bases and J by 1 base, with 8 bases left in between. The DNA for the CDR3 is TGTGCCAGCTCACCAAGGCAGGCGAACACTGAAGCTTTCTTT. As protein: CASSPRQANTEAFF.

V is TRBV7-3 and J is TRBJ2-5; no definite D call. CDR1 and CDR2 from the germline V gene are SGHTA and FQGTGA. The CDR3 is made up of 13 amino acids. V shed 6 bases and J shed 5 bases, with 13 bases lying between them. The CDR3 DNA sequence: TGTGCCAGCAGTTTATACCCCGGGGAGACCCAGTACTTC. Amino acids: CASSLYPGETQYF.

V gene TRBV5-5 combines with J gene TRBJ1-1; D gene ambiguous. CDR1 is SGHKS, CDR2 YYEKEE, per germline (reference sequence). Deletions cut 0 bases from V and 0 bases from J, with 9 bases between. The CDR3 covers 15 residues. The CDR3 spells CASSLEYLMNTEAFF. The CDR3 nucleotides read TGTGCCAGCAGCTTGGAATACCTAATGAACACTGAAGCTTTCTTT.

The rearrangement joins TRBV19 to TRBJ1-5, with a possible D match to TRBD1 (5 bases). Germline CDR1 reads LNHDA; CDR2 reads SQIVND (reference sequence). The CDR3 has 13 residues. The germline V and J ends were trimmed by 5 bases and 4 bases, with 9 bases remaining between them. The CDR3 region is CASSQQANQPQHF. CDR3 DNA sequence: TGTGCCAGTAGTCAACAGGCAAATCAGCCCCAGCATTTT.

CDR3 amino acids: CASSGGGLSSGANVLTF. The CDR3 nucleotides read TGTGCTTCGTCCGGGGGGGGACTAAGCTCTGGGGCCAACGTCCTGACTTTC. The chain uses TRBV6-4 and TRBJ2-6; 8 bases fit TRBD2. Germline V gene lookup returns CDR1 MRHNA and CDR2 SNTAGT. The CDR3 has 17 amino acids.

The chain recombines TRBV11-3 with TRBJ2-7, with D perhaps matching TRBD1 or TRBD2 (5 bases each). CDR3 length equals 14 residues. Trimming left V 5 bases short and J 5 bases short, with 16 bases between. Germline CDR1 is SGHNT and CDR2 is YENEEA. The CDR3 region has the DNA TGTGCCAGCAGCCATTACCGGGACCCCGACGAGCAGTACTTC. Translation: CASSHYRDPDEQYF.

CDR3 in amino acids: CASRDQGGAGNNSPLHF. For the CDR3, the DNA is TGTGCCAGTAGAGATCAAGGGGGCGCCGGTAATAATTCACCCCTCCACTTT. The gene calls are TRBV19 and TRBJ1-6; 7 bases align to TRBD1. Germline V CDR1 and CDR2: LNHDA, SQIVND (reference sequence). Trimming removed 6 bases from V and 5 bases from J; junction bases left unmatched: 13. The CDR3 covers 17 residues.

J is TRBJ2-1 and V is TRBV7-9, with D perhaps being TRBD1 or TRBD2 (6 bases each). Between the trimmed V and J ends, which lost 6 bases and 8 bases, there was a span of 20 bases. Germline V CDR1 and CDR2: SEHNR, FQNEAQ (reference sequence). This CDR3 region has 15 residues. Here the CDR3 DNA reads TGTGCCAGCAGTTCCGGTTGGGGGGCCAGTGATGAGCAGTTCTTC. This gives the protein CASSSGWGASDEQFF.

This clone was seen more than once but under ten times. The CDR3 is CASSPSWNTEAFF. In nucleotides, the CDR3 is TGTGCCAGCAGCCCCTCGTGGAACACTGAAGCTTTCTTT. The V gene is TRBV7-3, the J gene TRBJ1-1; D gene unclear. Germline CDR1 and CDR2: SGHTA and FQGTGA. V lost 5 bases, J lost 1 base, and 8 bases lay in between. The CDR3 contains 13 residues.

The chain links TRBV9 to TRBJ1-1; 9 bases fit TRBD1. Germline V gene lookup returns CDR1 SGDLS and CDR2 YYNGEE. This CDR3 has 14 residues. The V segment lost 3 bases and the J segment 1 base; nucleotides outside the gene matches: 1. The CDR3 DNA is TGTGCCAGCAGCGAACAGGGGGCGAACACTGAAGCTTTCTTT. It translates to CASSEQGANTEAFF.

The V gene is TRBV7-2, the J gene TRBJ2-2, with 10 bases matching TRBD2. With 2 bases clipped from V and 4 bases from J, the junction kept 4 bases outside the gene matches. From germline, CDR1 is SGHTA and CDR2 FQGNSA. CDR3 length: 16 amino acids. CDR3 DNA sequence: TGTGCCAGCAGCTTATATAGCGGGGGGTTCACCGGGGAGCTGTTTTTT. It is translated as CASSLYSGGFTGELFF.

The chain employs TRBV11-3 and TRBJ2-1; D not resolved. This CDR3 has 14 amino acids. Per the germline V gene, CDR1 is SGHNT and CDR2 is YENEEA. Trimming pared 1 base from V and 4 bases from J, leaving 8 bases between. CDR3 nucleotide sequence: TGTGCCAGCAGCTTAGGGACGGATTACAATGAGCAGTTCTTC. Translated, it gives CASSLGTDYNEQFF.

V gene TRBV6-5 combines with J gene TRBJ2-3, with TRBD2 matching 8 bases. The CDR3 contains 14 residues. Germline V gives CDR1 MNHEY, CDR2 SVGAGI. V shed 6 bases, J shed 3 bases, and the junction held 5 bases outside the gene matches. The CDR3 coding sequence is TGTGCCAGCAGACGGGCGGGGGGTACAGATACGCAGTATTTT. Its translation: CASRRAGGTDTQYF.

The chain couples TRBV15 to TRBJ2-5; possibly TRBD1 for D (5 bases). V lost 0 bases, J lost 1 base, and 9 bases lay in between. The CDR3 covers 15 residues. CDR1 is LNHNV, CDR2 YYDKDF, per germline (reference sequence). CDR3 bases: TGTGCCACCAGCAGAGACAGGGCCCCCCAAGAGACCCAGTACTTC. Translated, it gives CATSRDRAPQETQYF.